This TCR beta chain was sequenced during a study of OX40 agonist ivuxolimab in advanced cancers. Across the whole study: Patients assigned to dose escalation were diagnosed with hepatocellular carcinoma, melanoma, renal cell or head and neck cancer. The dose-escalation cohort was over 65% male, with a mean age of about 56 years, ranging roughly 20 to 90.

Clones were read by immunoSEQ multiplex PCR, and TCRdb kept only the in-frame ones, dropping some. The table shows more than 50,000 clones, with about 85% occurring only once. Trimming took 0 bases from V and 2 from J, leaving 9 bases between them. CDR1 and CDR2 (germline): SGHKS, YYEKEE (reference sequence). The CDR3 runs to 14 residues. This clone has only a few counts. Material: CD4+ or CD8+ T cells sorted from blood, obtained in a trial of the OX40 agonist ivuxolimab. The chain recombines TRBV5-5 with TRBJ2-7; unclear D gene. The sequence derives from an adult with an advanced solid tumor such as melanoma, head and neck, liver or kidney cancer. CDR3 sequence reads: CASSLATKTYEQYF. CDR3 coding DNA: TGTGCCAGCAGCTTGGCGACAAAAACCTACGAGCAGTACTTC.